This is a list of T cell receptor beta chains from one sample in a study of PD-L1 blockade in urothelial cancer. TCRdb's table, derived via immunoSEQ multiplex PCR, lists solely in-frame clones and lacks some. Of about 110,000 clones listed, about 85% are singletons. Sequencing was performed on PBMCs, taken around atezolizumab (anti-PD-L1) treatment. The receptor set was obtained from a man aged 45-65 years with urothelial cancer. CDR3s include the opening cysteine and the closing phenylalanine or tryptophan. A D gene is named only where the DNA matches it firmly. The listing skips clone size in some rows; elsewhere it reads once, few, many or a size class.

TRBJ2-7,TRBV19,few,TRBD2,TGTGCCAGTAGAGGACCACGCCCGGGGGGGCAGTACTTC,CASRGPRPGGQYF
TRBJ2-3,TRBV2,-,-,TGTGCCAGCGCCCGGGAAAACACAGATACGCAGTATTTT,CASARENTDTQYF
TRBJ2-1,TRBV2,-,TRBD2,TGTGCCAGCGCAGGAAGGACTAGGTCTGCCTACAATGAGCAGTTCTTC,CASAGRTRSAYNEQFF
TRBJ1-1,TRBV14,-,TRBD1,TGTGCCAGCAGCCAATTAGGACAGGGGCCCTACACTGAAGCTTTCTTT,CASSQLGQGPYTEAFF
TRBJ2-3,TRBV9,-,TRBD2,TGTGCCAGCAGCACCTATAATGGGGCGGGAGGAACAGATACGCAGTATTTT,CASSTYNGAGGTDTQYF
TRBJ2-7,TRBV7-3,-,TRBD2,TGTGCCAGCATAGGGACTAGCCCTGGCGAGCAGTACTTC,CASIGTSPGEQYF
TRBJ2-3,TRBV5-4,-,TRBD2,TGTGCCAGCAGCTCCCGACTAGCGGGAAAGGATACGCAGTATTTT,CASSSRLAGKDTQYF
TRBJ2-7,TRBV6-5,-,-,TGTGCCAGCAGTCCCGGGGGAGTCTACGAGCAGTACTTC,CASSPGGVYEQYF
TRBJ1-1,TRBV5-4,-,-,TGTGCCAGCGTCGACGGGGGTAGGGTGAACACTGAAGCTTTCTTT,CASVDGGRVNTEAFF
TRBJ2-5,TRBV7-9,-,-,TGTGCCAGCAGCTTATCAGGCAGCCAAGAGACCCAGTACTTC,CASSLSGSQETQYF
TRBJ2-4,TRBV6-6,-,-,TGTGCCAGCAGTTACCCGGGTTCCAAAAACATTCAGTACTTC,CASSYPGSKNIQYF
TRBJ1-3,TRBV15,-,TRBD1,TGTGCCACCAGCAGAGGGGATCAGGGGGCCGGGAACACCATATATTTT,CATSRGDQGAGNTIYF
TRBJ1-5,TRBV28,-,-,TGTGCCAGCAGTTTCGGGGGGCGTCAGCCCCAGCATTTT,CASSFGGRQPQHF
TRBJ2-2,TRBV5-4,-,TRBD2,TGTGCCAGCAGCCCAAAACTAGCGGGAGGGCCTATCCCTTCCGGGGAGCTGTTTTTT,CASSPKLAGGPIPSGELFF
TRBJ1-3,TRBV18,-,-,TGTGCCAGCTCACCTCGTCGGGGGGATCTGACTTCCGGAAACACCATATATTTT,CASSPRRGDLTSGNTIYF
TRBJ2-7,TRBV10-3,few,TRBD1,TGTGCCATCAGTGAGGGACAGGTTTACGAGCAGTACTTC,CAISEGQVYEQYF
TRBJ1-5,TRBV7-9,-,TRBD1,TGTGCCAGCAGCCGGGACAGTCGCAATCAGCCCCAGCATTTT,CASSRDSRNQPQHF
TRBJ2-1,TRBV27,-,-,TGTGCCAGCAGGAACGAGCGGTACTCCAATGAGCAGTTCTTC,CASRNERYSNEQFF
TRBJ2-3,TRBV5-1,-,TRBD2,TGCGCCAGCAGCTCCACGACTGGGACTAGCGGCACAGATACGCAGTATTTT,CASSSTTGTSGTDTQYF
TRBJ2-7,TRBV10-2,few,TRBD2,TGCGCCAGCAGTTGGACTAGCGGGGACTACGAGCAGTACTTC,CASSWTSGDYEQYF
TRBJ2-7,TRBV7-8,-,TRBD2,TGTGCCAGCAGCAAACTTCTAGCGGGAGGGGTCGAGCAGTACTTC,CASSKLLAGGVEQYF
TRBJ1-6,TRBV6-5,few,-,TGTGCCAGCATGCAGGGGAGATGGGGTTCACCCCTCCACTTT,CASMQGRWGSPLHF
TRBJ2-7,TRBV5-6,-,TRBD1,TGTGCCAGCAGCGGCCTCCGGGACAGCCTACTCTACGAGCAGTACTTC,CASSGLRDSLLYEQYF
TRBJ2-7,TRBV6-5,-,TRBD1,TGTGCCAGCAGCAATGACAGGGGATCCTACGAGCAGTACTTC,CASSNDRGSYEQYF
TRBJ2-3,TRBV29-1,-,TRBD2,TGCAGCGTAAGGACTAGCGGGAGCACAGATACGCAGTATTTT,CSVRTSGSTDTQYF
TRBJ2-7,TRBV7-3,once,TRBD2,TGTGCCAGCAGCCCTACCGGGACTAGCGGAGAGCAGTACTTC,CASSPTGTSGEQYF
TRBJ2-7,TRBV6-5,-,TRBD1,TGTGCCAGCAGCCCCGGGACAGAGCTCTACGAGCAGTACTTC,CASSPGTELYEQYF
TRBJ2-7,TRBV7-2,-,TRBD1,TGTGCCAGCAGCTTAGCTCTGGGGGACAGGTCAACATGGCAGTACTTC,CASSLALGDRSTWQYF
TRBJ2-1,TRBV4-2,-,-,TGTGCCAGCAGCCAAGAGGACGGGCGGGATCGCGCCTACAATGAGCAGTTCTTC,CASSQEDGRDRAYNEQFF
TRBJ2-7,TRBV6-5,-,TRBD2,TGTGCCAGCAGGAAAGCGGGGGGAAGGGTTGTCGAGCAGTACTTC,CASRKAGGRVVEQYF
TRBJ1-1,TRBV28,few,-,TGTGCCAGCAACCCAGTGTCGAACACTGAAGCTTTCTTT,CASNPVSNTEAFF